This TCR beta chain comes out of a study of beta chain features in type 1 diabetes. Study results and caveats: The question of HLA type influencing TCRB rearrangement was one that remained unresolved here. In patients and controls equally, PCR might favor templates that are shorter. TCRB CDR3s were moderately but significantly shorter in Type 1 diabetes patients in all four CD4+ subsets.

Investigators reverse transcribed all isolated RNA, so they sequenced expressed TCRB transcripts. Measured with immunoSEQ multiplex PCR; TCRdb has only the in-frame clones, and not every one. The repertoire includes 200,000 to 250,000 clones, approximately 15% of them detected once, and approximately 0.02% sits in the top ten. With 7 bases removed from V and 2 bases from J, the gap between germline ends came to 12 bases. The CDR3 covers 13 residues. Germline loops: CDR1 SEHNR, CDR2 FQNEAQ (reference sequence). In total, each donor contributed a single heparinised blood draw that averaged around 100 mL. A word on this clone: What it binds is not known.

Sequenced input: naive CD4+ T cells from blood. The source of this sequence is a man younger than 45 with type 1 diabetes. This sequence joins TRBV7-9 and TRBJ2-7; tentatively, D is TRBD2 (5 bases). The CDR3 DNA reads TGTGCCAGCACCCAATCGGGGACCTACGAGCAGTACTTC. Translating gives CASTQSGTYEQYF.